The rows below give T cell receptor beta chains drawn from one sample of a study of cytomegalovirus exposure and HLA in healthy donors. The data were produced by immunoSEQ multiplex PCR, yet TCRdb's version contains in-frame clones alone and is incomplete. Of approximately 220,000 clones in the sample, 80% to 85% were seen once. The sample comprised PBMCs. These receptors were collected from a woman aged 25 to 39 in good health and CMV-seropositive. The CDR3 runs from the conserved cysteine through the conserved F or W. D genes are given only for firm matches. Some rows have no size entry. The others give once, few or many, or a class for an expanded clone.

CDR3 DNA: TGTGCCAGCAACCCCGGGGGGAGAGGATCCTACGAGCAGTACTTC
CDR3 protein: CASNPGGRGSYEQYF
clone size: -
V gene: TRBV28
J gene: TRBJ2-7
D gene: TRBD2

CDR3 DNA: TGTGCCAGCAGCCTGGGTCTCGGGGACTACGAGCAGTACTTC
CDR3 protein: CASSLGLGDYEQYF
clone size: -
V gene: TRBV7-2
J gene: TRBJ2-7
D gene: -

CDR3 DNA: TGCGCCAGCAGCCAAGTACAGACAGCTAACTATGGCTACACCTTC
CDR3 protein: CASSQVQTANYGYTF
clone size: -
V gene: TRBV4-1
J gene: TRBJ1-2
D gene: -

CDR3 DNA: TGCGCCAGCAGCCAAGTCGGACAGGGGGCTGGAAACACCATATATTTT
CDR3 protein: CASSQVGQGAGNTIYF
clone size: -
V gene: TRBV4-3
J gene: TRBJ1-3
D gene: TRBD1

CDR3 DNA: TGTGCCAGCAGTGAATCGAGGGGGCGAGGGTCCGGGGAGCTGTTTTTT
CDR3 protein: CASSESRGRGSGELFF
clone size: once
V gene: TRBV6-1
J gene: TRBJ2-2
D gene: TRBD1

CDR3 DNA: TGTGCCAGTAGACTAGCGGGCACAGATACGCAGTATTTT
CDR3 protein: CASRLAGTDTQYF
clone size: -
V gene: TRBV6-1
J gene: TRBJ2-3
D gene: TRBD2

CDR3 DNA: TGTGCCAGCAGTCCGACAGGGCTCGGCTACACCTTC
CDR3 protein: CASSPTGLGYTF
clone size: -
V gene: TRBV6-6
J gene: TRBJ1-2
D gene: TRBD1

CDR3 DNA: TGTGCCAGCAGCCTTAGGACAGGGGATGGCTACACCTTC
CDR3 protein: CASSLRTGDGYTF
clone size: -
V gene: TRBV5-4
J gene: TRBJ1-2
D gene: TRBD1

CDR3 DNA: TGTGCCAGCAGCCAAGCCACCGGGACGGGGAGTGAAAAACTGTTTTTT
CDR3 protein: CASSQATGTGSEKLFF
clone size: many
V gene: TRBV4-2
J gene: TRBJ1-4
D gene: -

CDR3 DNA: TGTGCCAGCAGCGTAGTCCTAGCGGGAGTAGTGACCGGGGAGCTGTTTTTT
CDR3 protein: CASSVVLAGVVTGELFF
clone size: -
V gene: TRBV9
J gene: TRBJ2-2
D gene: TRBD2

CDR3 DNA: TGCGCCAGCAGCTTGGAGAGTTCCTACGAGCAGTACTTC
CDR3 protein: CASSLESSYEQYF
clone size: -
V gene: TRBV5-1
J gene: TRBJ2-7
D gene: -

CDR3 DNA: TGTGCCAGCAGCTTAGGCCCAAAACTGGAGACCCAGTACTTC
CDR3 protein: CASSLGPKLETQYF
clone size: -
V gene: TRBV11-3
J gene: TRBJ2-5
D gene: -

CDR3 DNA: TGCGCCAGCAGCCATATAATCCCGAGGGAAGGATCGAACACTGAAGCTTTCTTT
CDR3 protein: CASSHIIPREGSNTEAFF
clone size: many
V gene: TRBV4-1
J gene: TRBJ1-1
D gene: -

CDR3 DNA: TGTGCCTGGAGTCCCGCTGGGACAGGGACGAGTGGCCGGTACACTGAAGCTTTCTTT
CDR3 protein: CAWSPAGTGTSGRYTEAFF
clone size: -
V gene: TRBV30
J gene: TRBJ1-1
D gene: TRBD1

CDR3 DNA: TGTGCCAGCAGCTTAGCCCCGGACCTAAAGAATGAGCAGTTCTTC
CDR3 protein: CASSLAPDLKNEQFF
clone size: -
V gene: TRBV11-3
J gene: TRBJ2-1
D gene: -

CDR3 DNA: TGTGCCACCAGCAGAGGGGAGATGAGCAATCAGCCCCAGCATTTT
CDR3 protein: CATSRGEMSNQPQHF
clone size: -
V gene: TRBV15
J gene: TRBJ1-5
D gene: -